A selection of T cell receptor beta chains follows, all from one sample in a study of cytomegalovirus exposure and HLA in healthy donors. Produced via immunoSEQ multiplex PCR; TCRdb's table is partial and in-frame only. The data contain 90,000 to 130,000 clones, 76% of them singletons. Sequencing used PBMCs. These receptors were taken from a man younger than 40 in good health and CMV-seropositive. The CDR3 runs from the conserved cysteine through the conserved F or W. A D gene is named only where the DNA matches it firmly. The size entry is marked missing in some rows and otherwise reads once, few, many or a size class.

d_gene: NA; v_gene: TRBV30; j_gene: TRBJ1-5; abundance: few; CDR3aa: CAWMGQGINQPQHF; CDR3nt: TGTGCCTGGATGGGGCAGGGAATAAATCAGCCCCAGCATTTT
d_gene: NA; v_gene: TRBV4-3; j_gene: TRBJ2-1; abundance: once; CDR3aa: CASSPVGPTLDNEQFF; CDR3nt: TGCGCCAGCAGCCCTGTGGGGCCCACCTTGGACAATGAGCAGTTCTTC
d_gene: TRBD2; v_gene: TRBV28; j_gene: TRBJ2-3; abundance: NA; CDR3aa: CASRGEAGGLDTQYF; CDR3nt: TGTGCCAGCAGGGGAGAAGCGGGGGGGCTGGATACGCAGTATTTT
d_gene: NA; v_gene: TRBV27; j_gene: TRBJ1-1; abundance: few; CDR3aa: CASSLIRGRMGTEAFF; CDR3nt: TGTGCCAGCAGTTTAATTAGAGGGAGAATGGGCACTGAAGCTTTCTTT
d_gene: NA; v_gene: TRBV27; j_gene: TRBJ2-3; abundance: NA; CDR3aa: CASTFSGVSTDTQYF; CDR3nt: TGTGCCAGCACCTTTTCGGGGGTTAGCACAGATACGCAGTATTTT
d_gene: NA; v_gene: TRBV4-3; j_gene: TRBJ2-1; abundance: NA; CDR3aa: CASSQASTGEINEQFF; CDR3nt: TGCGCCAGCAGCCAAGCCTCGACAGGTGAAATAAATGAGCAGTTCTTC
d_gene: NA; v_gene: TRBV29-1; j_gene: TRBJ2-7; abundance: NA; CDR3aa: CSVVGQRSSYEQYF; CDR3nt: TGCAGCGTTGTTGGACAAAGGAGCTCCTACGAGCAGTACTTC
d_gene: TRBD1; v_gene: TRBV6-5; j_gene: TRBJ1-2; abundance: NA; CDR3aa: CASSYVTWGQGYGYTF; CDR3nt: TGTGCCAGCAGTTACGTAACTTGGGGACAGGGCTATGGCTACACCTTC
d_gene: NA; v_gene: TRBV5-1; j_gene: TRBJ1-1; abundance: NA; CDR3aa: CASSLDEGSEAFF; CDR3nt: TGCGCCAGCAGCTTGGACGAGGGCTCTGAAGCTTTCTTT
d_gene: TRBD1; v_gene: TRBV7-2; j_gene: TRBJ1-5; abundance: NA; CDR3aa: CASSSTGEDQPQHF; CDR3nt: TGTGCCAGCAGCTCGACAGGGGAGGATCAGCCCCAGCATTTT
d_gene: NA; v_gene: TRBV5-4; j_gene: TRBJ1-2; abundance: NA; CDR3aa: CASSRPDQGHGYTF; CDR3nt: TGTGCCAGCAGCCGCCCCGACCAGGGGCATGGCTACACCTTC
d_gene: TRBD1; v_gene: TRBV29-1; j_gene: TRBJ1-2; abundance: NA; CDR3aa: CSVEDRTGLYYGYTF; CDR3nt: TGCAGCGTTGAAGACCGGACAGGCTTATACTATGGCTACACCTTC
d_gene: TRBD2; v_gene: TRBV4-3; j_gene: TRBJ2-5; abundance: NA; CDR3aa: CASSQDPAGQETQYF; CDR3nt: TGCGCCAGCAGCCAAGACCCAGCGGGGCAAGAGACCCAGTACTTC
d_gene: TRBD1; v_gene: TRBV2; j_gene: TRBJ1-3; abundance: NA; CDR3aa: CASKRQGSSGNTIYF; CDR3nt: TGTGCCAGCAAGAGACAGGGGAGCTCTGGAAACACCATATATTTT
d_gene: TRBD1; v_gene: TRBV19; j_gene: TRBJ1-5; abundance: NA; CDR3aa: CASRTGDSNQPQHF; CDR3nt: TGTGCCAGCCGTACAGGGGATAGCAATCAGCCCCAGCATTTT
d_gene: NA; v_gene: TRBV7-9; j_gene: TRBJ1-1; abundance: NA; CDR3aa: CASSLALQTEAFF; CDR3nt: TGTGCCAGCAGCTTAGCTCTCCAGACTGAAGCTTTCTTT
d_gene: TRBD1; v_gene: TRBV19; j_gene: TRBJ1-2; abundance: NA; CDR3aa: CASTPIPRDRYASNYGYTF; CDR3nt: TGTGCCAGTACCCCGATCCCCCGGGACAGATACGCTTCTAACTATGGCTACACCTTC
d_gene: TRBD2; v_gene: TRBV7-9; j_gene: TRBJ2-1; abundance: NA; CDR3aa: CASSPAPSGGRGYNEQFF; CDR3nt: TGTGCCAGCAGCCCTGCGCCTAGCGGGGGCCGGGGGTACAATGAGCAGTTCTTC
d_gene: NA; v_gene: TRBV6-6; j_gene: TRBJ2-7; abundance: NA; CDR3aa: CASSYSMGAGEQYF; CDR3nt: TGTGCCAGCAGTTACTCGATGGGCGCGGGCGAGCAGTACTTC
d_gene: NA; v_gene: TRBV28; j_gene: TRBJ2-4; abundance: NA; CDR3aa: CASSPPDTKNIQYF; CDR3nt: TGTGCCAGCAGTCCTCCGGACACCAAAAACATTCAGTACTTC
d_gene: TRBD1; v_gene: TRBV30; j_gene: TRBJ2-1; abundance: NA; CDR3aa: CAWRGQYNEQFF; CDR3nt: TGTGCCTGGAGGGGACAGTACAATGAGCAGTTCTTC
d_gene: TRBD1; v_gene: TRBV7-9; j_gene: TRBJ2-7; abundance: once; CDR3aa: CASSYGQGDEQYF; CDR3nt: TGTGCCAGCAGCTACGGACAGGGGGACGAGCAGTACTTC
d_gene: NA; v_gene: TRBV4-2; j_gene: TRBJ2-3; abundance: few; CDR3aa: CASSQDSGFTQYF; CDR3nt: TGTGCCAGCAGCCAAGATTCGGGTTTTACGCAGTATTTT
d_gene: NA; v_gene: TRBV13; j_gene: TRBJ1-6; abundance: NA; CDR3aa: CASRGERMNSPLHF; CDR3nt: TGTGCCAGCAGGGGAGAACGGATGAATTCACCCCTCCACTTT
d_gene: TRBD2; v_gene: TRBV4-2; j_gene: TRBJ2-1; abundance: NA; CDR3aa: CASSQVAGDSYNEQFF; CDR3nt: TGTGCCAGCAGCCAGGTAGCGGGGGATTCCTACAATGAGCAGTTCTTC
d_gene: NA; v_gene: TRBV11-2; j_gene: TRBJ2-5; abundance: NA; CDR3aa: CASSLETRGSETQYF; CDR3nt: TGTGCCAGCAGCTTAGAAACACGGGGTTCGGAGACCCAGTACTTC
d_gene: TRBD2; v_gene: TRBV5-1; j_gene: TRBJ2-1; abundance: NA; CDR3aa: CASSSGTSGGNEQFF; CDR3nt: TGCGCCAGCAGCTCCGGGACTAGCGGGGGTAATGAGCAGTTCTTC
d_gene: NA; v_gene: TRBV28; j_gene: TRBJ2-7; abundance: NA; CDR3aa: CASSPNYEQYF; CDR3nt: TGTGCCAGCAGCCCCAACTACGAGCAGTACTTC
d_gene: TRBD1; v_gene: TRBV4-2; j_gene: TRBJ1-3; abundance: NA; CDR3aa: CASSPTDRAFSGNTIYF; CDR3nt: TGTGCCAGCAGTCCCACGGACAGGGCCTTCTCTGGAAACACCATATATTTT
d_gene: TRBD1; v_gene: TRBV7-8; j_gene: TRBJ2-7; abundance: NA; CDR3aa: CASNPTTNRGHEQYF; CDR3nt: TGTGCCAGCAACCCCACAACTAACAGGGGCCACGAGCAGTACTTC
d_gene: NA; v_gene: TRBV5-1; j_gene: TRBJ1-1; abundance: NA; CDR3aa: CASSLGAGKWDTEAFF; CDR3nt: TGCGCCAGCAGCCTGGGGGCAGGGAAGTGGGACACTGAAGCTTTCTTT
d_gene: TRBD1; v_gene: TRBV6-5; j_gene: TRBJ1-1; abundance: NA; CDR3aa: CASSYSRRGRDTEAFF; CDR3nt: TGTGCCAGCAGTTACTCAAGGAGGGGGCGCGACACTGAAGCTTTCTTT
d_gene: NA; v_gene: TRBV9; j_gene: TRBJ1-3; abundance: NA; CDR3aa: CASSVGGPLSGNTIYF; CDR3nt: TGTGCCAGCAGCGTAGGGGGCCCCCTCTCTGGAAACACCATATATTTT
d_gene: TRBD1; v_gene: TRBV20-1; j_gene: TRBJ1-2; abundance: NA; CDR3aa: CSAGTGDGYTF; CDR3nt: TGCAGTGCTGGGACAGGGGATGGCTACACCTTC
d_gene: TRBD1; v_gene: TRBV28; j_gene: TRBJ1-5; abundance: NA; CDR3aa: CASRWGQGDNQPQHF; CDR3nt: TGTGCCAGCAGATGGGGACAGGGGGACAATCAGCCCCAGCATTTT
d_gene: TRBD1; v_gene: TRBV10-2; j_gene: TRBJ1-5; abundance: NA; CDR3aa: CASSRTGVAQPQHF; CDR3nt: TGCGCCAGCAGTAGGACAGGGGTGGCTCAGCCCCAGCATTTT
d_gene: TRBD1; v_gene: TRBV30; j_gene: TRBJ2-3; abundance: NA; CDR3aa: CAWSWGQRFTDTQYF; CDR3nt: TGTGCCTGGAGTTGGGGACAGAGATTCACAGATACGCAGTATTTT
d_gene: NA; v_gene: TRBV6-5; j_gene: TRBJ1-4; abundance: once; CDR3aa: CASSYVAGLKEKLFF; CDR3nt: TGTGCCAGCAGTTATGTTGCAGGGCTCAAAGAAAAACTGTTTTTT
d_gene: NA; v_gene: TRBV6-5; j_gene: TRBJ1-2; abundance: NA; CDR3aa: CASSLTGNYGYTF; CDR3nt: TGTGCCAGCAGTTTGACAGGAAACTATGGCTACACCTTC
d_gene: NA; v_gene: TRBV28; j_gene: TRBJ2-5; abundance: NA; CDR3aa: CASSHGTSQETQYF; CDR3nt: TGTGCCAGCAGTCACGGGACAAGCCAAGAGACCCAGTACTTC
d_gene: NA; v_gene: TRBV28; j_gene: TRBJ2-7; abundance: once; CDR3aa: CASSLFLGPYEQYF; CDR3nt: TGTGCCAGCAGTTTATTTCTGGGCCCCTACGAGCAGTACTTC
d_gene: TRBD1; v_gene: TRBV6-5; j_gene: TRBJ1-5; abundance: NA; CDR3aa: CASSPTGANQPQHF; CDR3nt: TGTGCCAGCAGTCCTACAGGGGCTAATCAGCCCCAGCATTTT
d_gene: TRBD1; v_gene: TRBV11-2; j_gene: TRBJ2-2; abundance: NA; CDR3aa: CASSRQGAGTGELFF; CDR3nt: TGTGCCAGCAGTAGACAGGGGGCTGGAACCGGGGAGCTGTTTTTT
d_gene: TRBD1; v_gene: TRBV7-6; j_gene: TRBJ1-4; abundance: NA; CDR3aa: CASSLARTGGSEKLFF; CDR3nt: TGTGCCAGCAGCTTGGCTCGGACAGGGGGAAGTGAAAAACTGTTTTTT
d_gene: NA; v_gene: TRBV18; j_gene: TRBJ2-5; abundance: NA; CDR3aa: CASSPSPGGETQYF; CDR3nt: TGTGCCAGCTCACCTAGCCCTGGCGGGGAGACCCAGTACTTC
d_gene: NA; v_gene: TRBV4-3; j_gene: TRBJ1-5; abundance: few; CDR3aa: CASSQDRGFQPQHF; CDR3nt: TGCGCCAGCAGCCAAGACAGGGGTTTTCAGCCCCAGCATTTT
d_gene: NA; v_gene: TRBV19; j_gene: TRBJ1-1; abundance: NA; CDR3aa: CASSIAGWGHLNTEAFF; CDR3nt: TGTGCCAGTAGTATCGCTGGATGGGGACATTTGAACACTGAAGCTTTCTTT
d_gene: NA; v_gene: TRBV5-1; j_gene: TRBJ1-1; abundance: NA; CDR3aa: CASSLGGTFGFLVDTEAFF; CDR3nt: TGCGCCAGCAGCTTGGGGGGGACATTCGGCTTCCTAGTGGACACTGAAGCTTTCTTT